This T cell receptor (beta chain) originates from a study of CD8 T cells in Susac syndrome. In germline, CDR1 is SQVTM, CDR2 ANQGSEA. The CDR3 contains 15 residues. Trimming stripped 0 bases from V and 3 bases from J, with 13 bases between. Random hexamers were used to reverse transcribe roughly 0.45 to 1 ug of RNA. TCR beta CDR3 was amplified by immunoSEQ covering 54 Vbeta and 13 Jbeta. TCRdb reanalysed the immunoSEQ multiplex PCR reads using MiXCR and keeps one entry per CDR3 protein. The profile shows roughly 180,000 distinct CDR3 sequences, over 85% of them singletons. Sequenced material: CD4+ T cells from PBMCs. The V and J genes are TRBV29-1 and TRBJ2-3; tentative D call: TRBD2 (6 bases). The TCR sequence derives from a human donor in good health. The CDR3: CSVEDLGGLTDTQYF. The CDR3 nucleotides read TGCAGCGTTGAAGATCTCGGGGGTTTAACAGATACGCAGTATTTT.